The 32 T cell receptor beta chains listed next were all sequenced from one sample in a study of human T cells and chemical hapten exposure. Sample time point: patch test 2, 6 weeks after DPC sensitization. Treatment in this sample: therapeutic diphenylcyclopropenone sensitization with weekly scalp DPC. TCRdb independently ran MiXCR on the RACE reads; one entry per CDR3 protein. The data show a few hundred thousand distinct CDR3 sequences, under 6.5% seen once. This material consisted of whole blood, taken in connection with sensitization to the hapten diphenylcyclopropenone (DPC). These receptors all come from a woman between 18 and 30 years old with alopecia areata. Some clones in this sample may be carry-over from other donors' samples.

This clonotype was detected only a few times. The CDR3 region is CASSFPVLAGENTQYF. The CDR3 DNA is TGTGCCAGCAGCTTTCCCGTACTAGCGGGGGAAAATACGCAGTATTTT. This rearrangement joins TRBV7-2 to TRBJ2-3; 11 positions agree with TRBD2. CDR1 is SGHTA, CDR2 FQGNSA, per germline. V was pared by 3 bases and J by 7 bases, with 9 bases of the junction left unmatched. The CDR3 has 16 residues.

There are a few counts of this clonotype. The V gene is TRBV18, the J gene TRBJ2-3; 9 bases match TRBD1. The trim removed 0 bases at V and 5 bases at J, leaving 6 bases unmatched. CDR1 is KGHSH, CDR2 LQKENI, per germline. This CDR3 has 16 residues. The CDR3 reads CASSPPKTGGKDTQYF. CDR3 bases: TGTGCCAGCTCACCACCTAAGACAGGGGGTAAAGATACGCAGTATTTT.

This clonotype was picked up a small number of times. The genes are TRBV15 and TRBJ2-5; D call uncertain. Trimming pared 0 bases from V and 10 bases from J, leaving 12 bases between. The CDR3 runs 13 residues. CDR1 LNHNV and CDR2 YYDKDF come from the germline V gene (reference sequence). CDR3 sequence (DNA): TGTGCCACCAGCAGAGAAGTTGCCGGGCGCCAGTACTTC. It specifies CATSREVAGRQYF.

This clonotype was detected many times. The chain combines TRBV24-1 with TRBJ2-2; 8 bases fit TRBD1. Germline V gene data show CDR1 as KGHDR and CDR2 as SFDVKD. The CDR3 contains 15 residues. After removal of 4 bases from V and 5 bases from J, the junction contained 5 bases not matched to a gene. In nucleotides, the CDR3 is TGTGCCACCAGTGACCCGGACAGGGATACCGGGGAGCTGTTTTTT. This translates into CATSDPDRDTGELFF.

This clonotype was observed at least ten times. The rearrangement joins TRBV6-1 to TRBJ2-6; no definite D call. Trimming stripped 2 bases from V and 4 bases from J, with 18 bases between. The CDR3 has 18 residues. Germline assignment: CDR1 MNHNS and CDR2 SASEGT. Here the CDR3 DNA reads TGTGCCAGCAGTGAACCCCTAATCTTAGTCCCGGGGGCCAACGTCCTGACTTTC. Translated, it gives CASSEPLILVPGANVLTF.

J is TRBJ1-1 and V is TRBV12-3 or TRBV12-4, with D perhaps TRBD1 (6 bases). The CDR3 has 14 residues. Trimming removed 6 bases from V and 1 base from J, with 12 bases in between. This CDR3 is CASSFGQPNTEAFF. The DNA for the CDR3 is TGTGCCAGCAGCTTCGGACAGCCGAACACTGAAGCTTTCTTT.

In this sample, this clonotype turned up many times. The J gene is TRBJ1-1, the V gene TRBV6-5; the match to TRBD1 covers 7 bases. V lost 0 bases and J lost 6; bases outside the gene matches: 4. Germline CDR1 is MNHEY and CDR2 is SVGAGI. The CDR3 is 14 amino acids. This chain's CDR3 is CASSYSTGRAEAFF. CDR3 DNA: TGTGCCAGCAGTTACTCGACAGGGAGGGCTGAAGCTTTCTTT.

This clonotype was seen many times. The gene calls are TRBV7-2 and TRBJ1-2, with a possible D match to TRBD1 (5 bases). Per germline, CDR1 SGHTA and CDR2 FQGNSA. The V end was cut by 6 bases, the J end by 0 bases, with 11 bases between. This CDR3 contains 14 residues. The CDR3 here is CASSQGWPNYGYTF. CDR3 sequence (DNA): TGTGCCAGCAGTCAGGGTTGGCCTAACTATGGCTACACCTTC.

This clonotype has at least ten counts. The rearrangement uses TRBV20-1 and TRBJ1-5; 8 bases match TRBD1. V lost 2 bases to trimming and J lost 6 bases; unmatched junction nucleotides: 6. CDR3 length: 14 residues. CDR1 and CDR2 from the germline V gene are DFQATT and SNEGSKA (reference sequence). For the CDR3, the DNA is TGCAGTGCTAGAAAATCAGGGGGCGGTCAGCCCCAGCATTTT. It codes for CSARKSGGGQPQHF.

The chain carries TRBV20-1 and TRBJ2-3; 11 bases fit TRBD2. Germline V gives CDR1 DFQATT, CDR2 SNEGSKA (reference sequence). The CDR3 has 17 residues. J gave up 2 bases and V 1 base, and 8 bases lay outside the gene matches. The CDR3 spells CSARGLLAGGNTDTQYF. In DNA, the CDR3 is TGCAGTGCTAGAGGGCTTCTAGCGGGGGGTAACACAGATACGCAGTATTTT.

The chain employs TRBV21-1 and TRBJ2-7; TRBD1, the D gene given by the table, was not confirmed from the DNA. TRBV21-1 is a pseudogene locus. The CDR3 contains 17 residues. CDR3 region: CASSKVGGATVSYEQYF. Written as DNA, the CDR3 is TGTGCCAGCAGCAAAGTAGGGGGGGCCACGGTCTCCTACGAGCAGTACTTC.

This clonotype was counted at least ten times. The chain couples TRBV7-2 to TRBJ2-5; TRBD1 might be the D (5 bases). Trimming removed 5 bases from V and 2 bases from J, with 9 bases in between. The CDR3 covers 13 residues. CDR1 and CDR2 (germline): SGHTA, FQGNSA. The CDR3 DNA reads as TGTGCCAGCAGCCGACAGTTTCAAGAGACCCAGTACTTC. Its translation: CASSRQFQETQYF. Based on the CDR3 plus reference TRBV7-2 and TRBJ2-5, the full variable domain is GAGVSQSPSNKVTEKGKDVELRCDPISGHTALYWYRQSLGQGLEFLIYFQGNSAPDKSGLPSDRFSAERTGGSVSTLTIQRTQQEDSAVYLCASSRQFQETQYFGPGTRLLVL.

This clonotype has a handful of counts. CDR3 amino acids: CASSPRVSGANVLTF. The CDR3 coding sequence is TGTGCCAGCAGCCCCAGAGTCTCTGGGGCCAACGTCCTGACTTTC. The chain is built from TRBV7-9 and TRBJ2-6, with D hard to call. CDR3 size: 15 residues. Germline CDR1 reads SEHNR; CDR2 reads FQNEAQ (reference sequence). Between the trimmed V and J ends, which lost 5 bases and 0 bases, there was a span of 8 bases. Looking up the rest from reference TRBV7-9 and TRBJ2-6 gives the full variable domain: DTGVSQNPRHKITKRGQNVTFRCDPISEHNRLYWYRQTLGQGPEFLTYFQNEAQLEKSRLLSDRFSAERPKGSFSTLEIQRTEQGDSAMYLCASSPRVSGANVLTFGAGSRLTVL.

This clonotype occurred many times. The J gene is TRBJ1-4, the V gene TRBV20-1; 8 nucleotides agree with TRBD1. Germline lookup yields CDR1 DFQATT and CDR2 SNEGSKA (reference sequence). After removal of 3 bases from V and 5 bases from J, the junction contained 8 bases not matched to a gene. The length of the CDR3 is 15 residues. The CDR3 spells CSARGTGDRNEKLFF. The CDR3 DNA reads TGCAGTGCTAGGGGGACGGGGGACAGGAATGAAAAACTGTTTTTT.

At least ten counts were recorded for this clonotype. At one end the junction does not follow the germline gene, possibly because of a read error. V gene TRBV5-1 combines with J gene TRBJ2-7; D gene ambiguous. The CDR3 is made up of 12 amino acids. Per germline, CDR1 SGHRS and CDR2 YFSETQ. CDR3 residues: CASSPGHYEQYF. CDR3 nucleotides: TGTGCCAGCAGCCCAGGCCACTACGAGCAGTACTTC. Full variable domain (rest looked up from reference TRBV5-1 and TRBJ2-7): KAGVTQTPRYLIKTRGQQVTLSCSPISGHRSVSWYQQTPGQGLQFLFEYFSETQRNKGNFPGRFSGRQFSNSRSEMNVSTLELGDSALYLCASSPGHYEQYFGPGTRLTVT.

This clonotype was counted many times. The chain employs TRBV3-1 and TRBJ1-5; the D is unclear. The CDR3 spans 13 residues. V was trimmed by 6 bases and J by 5 bases, leaving 11 bases between them. CDR1 is LGHDT, CDR2 YNNKEL, per germline (reference sequence). The CDR3 region has the DNA TGTGCCAGCAGTCAGAGTGGGGATCAGCCCCAGCATTTT. Protein product: CASSQSGDQPQHF.

This clonotype has at least ten counts. The chain is built from TRBV6-1 and TRBJ2-5, with 11 bases that match TRBD1. Germline trimming cut 5 bases from V and 4 bases from J; bases unmatched to any gene: 6. Germline V gene sequence: CDR1 MNHNS, CDR2 SASEGT. The CDR3 runs to 15 residues. DNA of the CDR3: TGTGCCAGCAGTACAGGACAGGGGGCAGGAGAGACCCAGTACTTC. Translating gives CASSTGQGAGETQYF.

This clonotype was counted many times. The chain combines TRBV4-1 with TRBJ1-2; 8 bases fit TRBD1. V trimming: 0 bases; J trimming: 5 bases; junction bases outside the gene matches: 8. The CDR3 contains 16 residues. Germline CDR1 and CDR2: MGHRA and YSYEKL. This chain's CDR3 is CASSQEGQGAHYGYTF. As DNA, the CDR3 is TGCGCCAGCAGCCAAGAGGGGCAGGGGGCGCATTATGGCTACACCTTC.

This clonotype was counted at least ten times. The chain couples TRBV12-5 to TRBJ1-5; no reliable D call. V dropped 0 bases and J dropped 1 base, with 10 bases sitting between them. Germline V lookup: CDR1 LGHNT, CDR2 FRNRAP. The CDR3 is 16 amino acids. CDR3 coding DNA: TGTGCTAGTGGTTTGGTACGATTTCAGAGCAATCAGCCCCAGCATTTT. Protein product: CASGLVRFQSNQPQHF.

This clonotype was counted between two and nine times. The chain joins TRBV7-9 to TRBJ2-6; the D is unclear. Trimming cost V 4 bases and J 0 bases, with 7 bases left between them. This CDR3 contains 15 residues. Germline lookup yields CDR1 SEHNR and CDR2 FQNEAQ (reference sequence). The CDR3 loop is CASSSDSSGANVLTF. CDR3 bases: TGTGCCAGCAGCTCCGACTCCTCTGGGGCCAACGTCCTGACTTTC.

This clonotype was detected many times. The V gene is TRBV12-3 or TRBV12-4, the J gene TRBJ2-1; D might be TRBD1 (5 bases). CDR3 length: 12 amino acids. Trimming took off 5 bases at V and 8 bases at J, with 10 bases between the two ends. The CDR3 DNA follows: TGTGCCAGCAGTGCACAGGTAGATGAGCAGTTCTTC. It is translated as CASSAQVDEQFF.

The CDR3 protein is CASSLQDGNNEQFF. The CDR3 DNA follows: TGTGCCAGCAGTCTCCAGGACGGGAACAATGAGCAGTTCTTC. The rearrangement links TRBV12-3 or TRBV12-4 to TRBJ2-1, with TRBD2 as a possible D gene (5 bases). Trimming took 5 bases from V and 5 from J, leaving 13 bases between them. CDR3 size: 14 residues.

This clonotype came up a few times. The V and J genes are TRBV20-1 and TRBJ1-1, with D uncertain. CDR3 length equals 13 residues. The V and J ends lost 1 base and 0 bases respectively, with 6 bases between them. Germline V lookup: CDR1 DFQATT, CDR2 SNEGSKA (reference sequence). CDR3 DNA sequence: TGCAGTGCTAGAGTCACAGTGAACACTGAAGCTTTCTTT. Amino acid sequence: CSARVTVNTEAFF.

This clonotype was seen repeatedly, ten times or more. The CDR3 protein is CASSLAGADYGYTF. In DNA form, the CDR3 reads TGTGCCAGCAGCTTGGCAGGGGCGGACTATGGCTACACCTTC. The J gene is TRBJ1-2, the V gene TRBV7-9, with D tentatively TRBD1 (6 bases). V lost 3 bases, J lost 3 bases, and 11 bases lay in between. The length of the CDR3 is 14 residues. Germline lookup yields CDR1 SEHNR and CDR2 FQNEAQ (reference sequence).

At least ten counts were recorded for this clonotype. The CDR3 reads CASSSGGEWSNQPQHF. CDR3 bases: TGTGCCAGCAGTTCGGGGGGGGAGTGGAGCAATCAGCCCCAGCATTTT. This chain links TRBV12-3 or TRBV12-4 with TRBJ1-5; D perhaps matches TRBD1 (5 bases). V was shortened by 4 bases and J by 1 base, with 14 bases between the two germline ends. The CDR3 totals 16 residues.

This clonotype was found many times. The gene calls are TRBV19 and TRBJ1-2, with 9 bases fitting TRBD1. CDR3 length: 13 residues. Germline lookup yields CDR1 LNHDA and CDR2 SQIVND (reference sequence). The V gene end was trimmed by 5 bases and the J gene end by 8 bases; junction bases not matched to a gene: 6. As DNA, the CDR3 is TGTGCCAGTAGTCCTGGGACAGGGCACGGCTACACCTTC. It encodes CASSPGTGHGYTF.

This clonotype was seen a few times. The chain combines TRBV18 with TRBJ2-7; TRBD1 aligns across 7 bases. Germline-derived CDR1 and CDR2 are KGHSH and LQKENI. This CDR3 is built from 15 residues. With V trimmed by 3 bases and J by 0 bases, 5 bases remained unmatched. The CDR3 bases are TGTGCCAGCTCACCCTCTACAGGGGCCTCCTACGAGCAGTACTTC. Translation: CASSPSTGASYEQYF. Full variable domain (missing parts from reference TRBV18 and TRBJ2-7): NAGVMQNPRHLVRRRGQEARLRCSPMKGHSHVYWYRQLPEEGLKFMVYLQKENIIDESGMPKERFSAEFPKEGPSILRIQQVVRGDSAAYFCASSPSTGASYEQYFGPGTRLTVT.

This clonotype was picked up a small number of times. V is TRBV13 and J is TRBJ2-3; the match to TRBD2 covers 12 bases. CDR1 and CDR2 (germline): PRHDT, FYEKMQ (reference sequence). J was trimmed by 2 bases and V by 5 bases; bases with no gene match: 5. CDR3 size: 16 residues. The CDR3 loop is CASSERLAGATDTQYF. CDR3 nucleotide sequence: TGTGCCAGCAGCGAGAGACTAGCGGGGGCCACAGATACGCAGTATTTT.

Details on this clonotype: The likely explanation is a read error, given a far larger clone one base away. V is TRBV6-5 and J is TRBJ1-1; D might be TRBD1 (6 bases). V dropped 4 bases and J dropped 1 base, with 10 bases sitting between them. Germline CDR1 reads MNHEY; CDR2 reads SVGAGI. The CDR3 totals 14 residues. CDR3 DNA sequence: TGTGCCAGCAGTTTCCTACAGGGGAACACTGAAGCTTTCTTT. Translating gives CASSFLQGNTEAFF.

This clonotype was detected many times. This chain connects TRBV12-3 or TRBV12-4 to TRBJ1-1; D not certain. Trimming cost V 7 bases and J 1 base, with 16 bases left between them. The CDR3 is 15 residues long. The chain's CDR3 is CASTYYQAANTEAFF. CDR3 coding DNA: TGTGCCAGCACTTACTACCAGGCCGCGAACACTGAAGCTTTCTTT.

This clonotype came up many times. The rearrangement joins TRBV7-9 to TRBJ1-1, with D perhaps TRBD1 (6 bases). The germline V gene encodes CDR1 SEHNR and CDR2 FQNEAQ (reference sequence). Trimming pared 5 bases from V and 9 bases from J, leaving 13 bases between. There are 12 residues in the CDR3. The CDR3 here is CASSRPGTKAFF. In nucleotides, the CDR3 is TGTGCCAGCAGCCGTCCCGGGACAAAAGCTTTCTTT.

This clonotype has only a few counts. This sequence joins TRBV3-1 and TRBJ1-5, with D unclear. This CDR3 comprises 14 residues. In germline, CDR1 is LGHDT, CDR2 YNNKEL (reference sequence). V lost 3 bases to trimming and J lost 1 base, with 7 bases between them. The CDR3: CASSHLGSNQPQHF. The DNA for the CDR3 is TGTGCCAGCAGCCATCTGGGGAGCAATCAGCCCCAGCATTTT.